This record concerns one T cell receptor (beta chain) sequence. The authors prepared the TCRbeta library with unique molecular identifiers. MiXCR, run by TCRdb on the PCR reads, gives a single entry per CDR3 protein. The data show about 580,000 distinct CDR3 sequences, 25% to 30% seen once. These data originate in a study of T-cell reconstitution after alpha-beta-depleted transplantation in children. Germline lookup yields CDR1 SGHRS and CDR2 YFSETQ. The CDR3 runs 16 residues. J lost 5 bases, V lost 0 bases, and 6 bases had no gene match. The sequences come from PBMCs, collected before TCRalphabeta/CD19-depleted stem cell transplant. The V call is TRBV5-1, the J call TRBJ2-2; 8 nucleotides line up with TRBD1. The sequence was obtained from a boy in the first two years of life with Wiskott-Aldrich syndrome, due to receive a stem cell transplant. In nucleotides, the CDR3 is TGCGCCAGCAGCTTGGTGTCAGGGGGCGATACCGGGGAGCTGTTTTTT. It yields the protein CASSLVSGGDTGELFF.